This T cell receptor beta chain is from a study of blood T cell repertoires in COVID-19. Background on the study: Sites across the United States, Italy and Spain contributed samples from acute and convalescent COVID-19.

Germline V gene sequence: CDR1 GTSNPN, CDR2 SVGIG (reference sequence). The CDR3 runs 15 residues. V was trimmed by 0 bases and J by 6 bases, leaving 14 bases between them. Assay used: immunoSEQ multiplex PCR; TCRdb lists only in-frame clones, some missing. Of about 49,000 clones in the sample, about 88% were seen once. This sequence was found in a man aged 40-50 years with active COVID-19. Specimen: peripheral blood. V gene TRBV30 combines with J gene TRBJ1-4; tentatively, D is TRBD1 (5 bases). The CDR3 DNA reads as TGTGCCTGGAGTGTAGGATGGGGGACTGATGAAAAACTGTTTTTT. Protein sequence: CAWSVGWGTDEKLFF.